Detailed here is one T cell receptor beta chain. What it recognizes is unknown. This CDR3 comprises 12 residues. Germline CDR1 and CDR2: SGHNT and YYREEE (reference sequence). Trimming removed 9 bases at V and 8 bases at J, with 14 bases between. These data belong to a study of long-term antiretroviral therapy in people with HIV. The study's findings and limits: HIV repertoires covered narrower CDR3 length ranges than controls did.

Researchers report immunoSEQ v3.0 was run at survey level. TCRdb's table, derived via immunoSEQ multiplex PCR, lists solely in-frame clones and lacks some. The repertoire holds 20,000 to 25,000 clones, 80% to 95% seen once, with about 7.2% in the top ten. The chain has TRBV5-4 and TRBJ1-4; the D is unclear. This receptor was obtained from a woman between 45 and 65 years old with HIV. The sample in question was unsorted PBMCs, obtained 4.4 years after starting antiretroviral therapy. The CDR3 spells CATSGLEEKLFF. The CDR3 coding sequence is TGTGCCACCTCAGGTTTAGAGGAAAAACTGTTTTTT.